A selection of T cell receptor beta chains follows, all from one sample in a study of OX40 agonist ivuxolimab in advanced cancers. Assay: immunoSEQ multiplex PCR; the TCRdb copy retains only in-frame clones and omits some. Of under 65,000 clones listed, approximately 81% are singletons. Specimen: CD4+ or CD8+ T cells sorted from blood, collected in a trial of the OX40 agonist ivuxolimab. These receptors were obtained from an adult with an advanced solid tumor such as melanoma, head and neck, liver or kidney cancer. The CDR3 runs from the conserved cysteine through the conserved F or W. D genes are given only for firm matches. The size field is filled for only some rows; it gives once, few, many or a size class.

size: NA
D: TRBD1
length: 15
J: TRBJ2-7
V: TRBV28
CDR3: CASSLETGESYEQYF
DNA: TGTGCCAGCAGTTTGGAGACAGGGGAGTCCTACGAGCAGTACTTC

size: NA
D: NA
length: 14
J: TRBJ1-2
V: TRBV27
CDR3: CASSLSGFGYGYTF
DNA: TGTGCCAGCAGTTTATCCGGGTTTGGATATGGCTACACCTTC

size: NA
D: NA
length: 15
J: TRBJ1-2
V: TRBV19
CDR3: CASSIDRMGARGYTF
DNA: TGTGCCAGTAGTATAGATCGAATGGGGGCGCGGGGCTACACCTTC

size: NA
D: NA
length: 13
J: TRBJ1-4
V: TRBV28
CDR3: CASLRRGREKLFF
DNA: TGTGCCAGCCTGAGGAGGGGTCGGGAAAAACTGTTTTTT

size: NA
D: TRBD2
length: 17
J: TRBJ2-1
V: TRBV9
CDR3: CASSVGVTGGPYNEQFF
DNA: TGTGCCAGCAGCGTAGGGGTCACGGGGGGGCCCTACAATGAGCAGTTCTTC

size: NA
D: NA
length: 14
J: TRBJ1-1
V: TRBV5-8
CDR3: CASSLFFASTEAFF
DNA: TGTGCCAGCAGCTTATTTTTTGCTAGCACTGAAGCTTTCTTT

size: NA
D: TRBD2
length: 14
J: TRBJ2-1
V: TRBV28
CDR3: CASTSGGAYNEQFF
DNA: TGTGCCAGCACTAGCGGGGGGGCCTACAATGAGCAGTTCTTC

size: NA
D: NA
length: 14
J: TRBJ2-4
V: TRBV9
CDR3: CASSVAVSGNIQYF
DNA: TGTGCCAGCAGCGTAGCTGTAAGCGGGAACATTCAGTACTTC

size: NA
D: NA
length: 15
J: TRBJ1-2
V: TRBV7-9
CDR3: CASSLEVRAGDGYTF
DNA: TGTGCCAGCAGCTTAGAAGTTCGGGCAGGGGACGGCTACACCTTC

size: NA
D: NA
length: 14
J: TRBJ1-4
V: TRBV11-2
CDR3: CASSLGGMREKLFF
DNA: TGTGCCAGCAGCTTAGGGGGGATGCGGGAAAAACTGTTTTTT

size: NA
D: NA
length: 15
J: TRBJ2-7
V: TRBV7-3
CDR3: CASSPKRSTVDEQYF
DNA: TGTGCCAGCAGCCCTAAACGCTCGACAGTGGACGAGCAGTACTTC

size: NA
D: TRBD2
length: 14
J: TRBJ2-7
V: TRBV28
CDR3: CASSPRLAGYEQYF
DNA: TGTGCCAGCAGCCCGAGGCTAGCGGGGTACGAGCAGTACTTC

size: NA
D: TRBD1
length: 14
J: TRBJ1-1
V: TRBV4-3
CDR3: CASRRQGENTEAFF
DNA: TGCGCCAGCAGGCGACAGGGCGAAAACACTGAAGCTTTCTTT

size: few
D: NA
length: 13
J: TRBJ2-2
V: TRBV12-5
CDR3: CASGSPVTGELFF
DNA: TGTGCTAGTGGTTCTCCCGTCACCGGGGAGCTGTTTTTT

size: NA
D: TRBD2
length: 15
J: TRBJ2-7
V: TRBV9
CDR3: CASSPRTSGGYEQYF
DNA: TGTGCCAGCAGCCCGAGGACTAGCGGGGGCTACGAGCAGTACTTC

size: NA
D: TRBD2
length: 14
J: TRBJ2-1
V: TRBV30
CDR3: CAWSVGAGGNEQFF
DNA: TGTGCCTGGAGTGTAGGGGCCGGGGGGAATGAGCAGTTCTTC

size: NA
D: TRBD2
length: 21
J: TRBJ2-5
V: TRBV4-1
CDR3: CASSQEWVQVGGARYQETQYF
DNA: TGCGCCAGCAGCCAAGAATGGGTCCAGGTCGGGGGGGCCAGGTACCAAGAGACCCAGTACTTC

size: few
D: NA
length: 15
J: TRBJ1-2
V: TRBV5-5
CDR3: CASSLVQGGADGYTF
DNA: TGTGCCAGCAGCTTGGTTCAGGGAGGGGCTGATGGCTACACCTTC

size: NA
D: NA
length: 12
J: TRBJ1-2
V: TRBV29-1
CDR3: CSVPKAPYGYTF
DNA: TGCAGCGTCCCAAAGGCACCTTATGGCTACACCTTC

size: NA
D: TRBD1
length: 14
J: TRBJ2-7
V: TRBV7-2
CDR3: CASTGQGPSYEQYF
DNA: TGTGCCAGCACCGGACAGGGGCCCTCCTACGAGCAGTACTTC

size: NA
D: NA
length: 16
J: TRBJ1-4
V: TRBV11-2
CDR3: CASSRGDVTTNEKLFF
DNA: TGTGCCAGCAGCCGTGGGGATGTTACAACTAATGAAAAACTGTTTTTT

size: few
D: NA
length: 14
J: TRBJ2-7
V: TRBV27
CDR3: CASSLRGEVDEQYF
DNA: TGTGCCAGCAGCCTTAGGGGGGAAGTTGACGAGCAGTACTTC

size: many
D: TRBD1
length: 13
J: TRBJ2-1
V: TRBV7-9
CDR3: CASRIDRANEQFF
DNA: TGTGCCAGCAGGATTGACAGGGCCAATGAGCAGTTCTTC

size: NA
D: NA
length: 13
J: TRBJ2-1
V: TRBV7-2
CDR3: CASSLEWGNEQFF
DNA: TGTGCCAGCAGCTTAGAATGGGGGAATGAGCAGTTCTTC